This T cell receptor beta chain was sequenced during a study of cytomegalovirus exposure and HLA in healthy donors. For the study at large: Early release data held roughly 90 million unique TCRs from HLA-typed donors.

With respect to this clone: Its antigen is as yet unknown.

Trimming removed 3 bases from V and 6 bases from J; junction bases left unmatched: 10. Germline V gives CDR1 MNHEY, CDR2 SVGAGI. The CDR3 is 15 amino acids. 60 Vbeta and 13 Jbeta primers were used in PCR. Repertoires were generated with immunoSEQ multiplex PCR, while TCRdb's copy carries only in-frame clones and drops some. The sample lists approximately 110,000 clones; roughly 80% were seen once. The study's findings and limits: In an earlier analysis, about 87% or about 30%: the productive usage of most TCR beta V segments. The authors later linked a missense DCLRE1C variant to TCR beta V- and J-gene trimming.

The sample was PBMCs. This TCR came from a man aged 30-40 years in good health and CMV-seropositive. The gene calls are TRBV6-5 and TRBJ1-1, with 7 nucleotides matching TRBD1. The CDR3 region is CASSYRQGFMAEAFF. CDR3 nucleotide sequence: TGTGCCAGCAGTTATCGACAGGGATTCATGGCTGAAGCTTTCTTT.